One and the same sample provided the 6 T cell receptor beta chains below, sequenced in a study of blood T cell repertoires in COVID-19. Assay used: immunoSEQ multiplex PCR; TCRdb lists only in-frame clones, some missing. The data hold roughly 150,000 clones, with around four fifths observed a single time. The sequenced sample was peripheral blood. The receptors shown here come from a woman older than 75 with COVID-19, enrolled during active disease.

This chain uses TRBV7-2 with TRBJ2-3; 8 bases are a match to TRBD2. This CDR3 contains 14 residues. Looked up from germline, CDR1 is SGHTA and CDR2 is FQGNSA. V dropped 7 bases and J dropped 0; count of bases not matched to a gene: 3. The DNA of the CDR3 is TGTGCCAGCACCCCGGGGGGGAGCACAGATACGCAGTATTTT. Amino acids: CASTPGGSTDTQYF. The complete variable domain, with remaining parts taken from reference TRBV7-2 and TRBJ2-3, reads GAGVSQSPSNKVTEKGKDVELRCDPISGHTALYWYRQSLGQGLEFLIYFQGNSAPDKSGLPSDRFSAERTGGSVSTLTIQRTQQEDSAVYLCASTPGGSTDTQYFGPGTRLTVL.

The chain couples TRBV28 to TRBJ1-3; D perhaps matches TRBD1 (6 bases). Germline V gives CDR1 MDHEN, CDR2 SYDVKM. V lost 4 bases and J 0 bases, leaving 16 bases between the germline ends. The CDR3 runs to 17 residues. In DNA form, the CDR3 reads TGTGCCAGCAGTTCACCCCGGGGACATTTCTCTGGAAACACCATATATTTT. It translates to CASSSPRGHFSGNTIYF.

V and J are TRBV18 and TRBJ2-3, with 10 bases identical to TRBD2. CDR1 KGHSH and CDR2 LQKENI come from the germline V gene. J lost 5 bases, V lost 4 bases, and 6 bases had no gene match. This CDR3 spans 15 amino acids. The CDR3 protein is CASSRDLAGVDTQYF. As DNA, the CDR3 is TGTGCCAGCTCACGGGACCTAGCGGGAGTAGATACGCAGTATTTT.

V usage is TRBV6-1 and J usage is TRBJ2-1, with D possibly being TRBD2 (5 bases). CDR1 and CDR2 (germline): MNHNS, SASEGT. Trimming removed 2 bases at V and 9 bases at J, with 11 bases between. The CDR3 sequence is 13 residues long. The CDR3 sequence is CASSEQAAIEQFF. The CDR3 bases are TGTGCCAGCAGTGAACAAGCGGCGATTGAGCAGTTCTTC.

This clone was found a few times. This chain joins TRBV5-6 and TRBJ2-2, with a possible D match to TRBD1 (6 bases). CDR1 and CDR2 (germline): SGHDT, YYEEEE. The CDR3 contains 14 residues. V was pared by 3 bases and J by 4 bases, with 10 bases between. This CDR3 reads CASSWQGSTGELFF. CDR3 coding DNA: TGTGCCAGCAGCTGGCAGGGGTCCACCGGGGAGCTGTTTTTT. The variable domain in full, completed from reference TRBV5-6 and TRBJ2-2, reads DAGVTQSPTHLIKTRGQQVTLRCSPKSGHDTVSWYQQALGQGPQFIFQYYEEEERQRGNFPDRFSGHQFPNYSSELNVNALLLGDSALYLCASSWQGSTGELFFGEGSRLTVL.

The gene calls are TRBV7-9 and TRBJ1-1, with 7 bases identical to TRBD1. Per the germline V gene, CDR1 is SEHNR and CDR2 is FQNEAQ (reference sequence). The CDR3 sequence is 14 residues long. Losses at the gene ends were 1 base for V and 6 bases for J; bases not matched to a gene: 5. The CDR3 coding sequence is TGTGCCAGCAGCTTAGTTCAGGGGGTAGCTGAAGCTTTCTTT. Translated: CASSLVQGVAEAFF.